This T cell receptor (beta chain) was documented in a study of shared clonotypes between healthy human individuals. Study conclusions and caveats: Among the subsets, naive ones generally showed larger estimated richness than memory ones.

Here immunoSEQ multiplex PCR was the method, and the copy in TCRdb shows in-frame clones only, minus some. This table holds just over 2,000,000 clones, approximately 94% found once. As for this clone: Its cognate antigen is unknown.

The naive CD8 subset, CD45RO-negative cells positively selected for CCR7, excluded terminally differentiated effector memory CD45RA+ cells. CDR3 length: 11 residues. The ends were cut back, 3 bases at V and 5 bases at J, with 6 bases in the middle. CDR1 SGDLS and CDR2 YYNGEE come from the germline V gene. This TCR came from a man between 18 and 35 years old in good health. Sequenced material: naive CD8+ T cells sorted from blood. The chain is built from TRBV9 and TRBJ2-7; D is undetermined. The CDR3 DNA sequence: TGTGCCAGCAGCGAAGGGAACGAGCAGTACTTC. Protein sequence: CASSEGNEQYF.